A selection of T cell receptor beta chains follows, all from one sample in a study of cytomegalovirus exposure and HLA in healthy donors. Assay: immunoSEQ multiplex PCR; the TCRdb copy retains only in-frame clones and omits some. The table shows 150,000 to 200,000 clones, with nearly 80% occurring only once. Specimen: PBMCs. The receptors derive from a man aged 18 to 35 in good health and CMV-seropositive. CDR3s include the opening cysteine and the closing phenylalanine or tryptophan. The D gene is left open where the match is weak. The size entry is marked missing in some rows and otherwise reads once, few, many or a size class.

CDR3: CASMATRSRGQGRSTDTQYF
DNA: TGCGCCAGCATGGCCACAAGATCTCGGGGACAGGGGAGGAGCACAGATACGCAGTATTTT
D: TRBD1
V: TRBV4-1
size: .
J: TRBJ2-3

CDR3: CASSLALGLHSGNTIYF
DNA: TGTGCCAGCAGCTTAGCACTGGGGCTGCACTCTGGAAACACCATATATTTT
D: .
V: TRBV7-2
size: .
J: TRBJ1-3

CDR3: CASRTFAKNIQYF
DNA: TGTGCCAGCAGGACTTTCGCCAAAAACATTCAGTACTTC
D: .
V: TRBV6-6
size: once
J: TRBJ2-4

CDR3: CASSLAAYNEQFF
DNA: TGTGCCAGCAGCTTAGCCGCCTACAATGAGCAGTTCTTC
D: .
V: TRBV7-2
size: .
J: TRBJ2-1

CDR3: CASSTRTGNSQRETQYF
DNA: TGTGCCAGCAGCACACGGACAGGGAATTCCCAAAGAGAGACCCAGTACTTC
D: TRBD1
V: TRBV5-4
size: .
J: TRBJ2-5

CDR3: CASSEGTSRETQYF
DNA: TGTGCCAGCAGCGAGGGGACTAGCCGAGAGACCCAGTACTTC
D: TRBD2
V: TRBV7-9
size: .
J: TRBJ2-5

CDR3: CASRTPQGRETQYF
DNA: TGTGCCAGCAGAACCCCACAGGGGAGAGAGACCCAGTACTTC
D: TRBD1
V: TRBV6-1
size: .
J: TRBJ2-5

CDR3: CASSPTAGRGYTF
DNA: TGTGCCAGCTCACCAACAGCAGGGAGGGGCTACACCTTC
D: .
V: TRBV18
size: .
J: TRBJ1-2

CDR3: CASSLVGFSTEAFF
DNA: TGTGCCAGCAGCTTAGTCGGGTTTTCCACTGAAGCTTTCTTT
D: .
V: TRBV11-2
size: .
J: TRBJ1-1

CDR3: CASRGGGEYGELFF
DNA: TGTGCTAGTCGTGGCGGGGGGGAATACGGGGAGCTGTTTTTT
D: TRBD2
V: TRBV12-5
size: .
J: TRBJ2-2

CDR3: CASSNYPSSYNEQFF
DNA: TGTGCCAGCAGCAATTACCCGAGCTCCTACAATGAGCAGTTCTTC
D: .
V: TRBV6-6
size: few
J: TRBJ2-1

CDR3: CASSTGTAYGYTF
DNA: TGTGCCAGCAGCACCGGGACAGCTTATGGCTACACCTTC
D: TRBD1
V: TRBV5-6
size: few
J: TRBJ1-2

CDR3: CASSYSKSDTEAFF
DNA: TGCGCCAGCAGCTATTCAAAGAGCGACACTGAAGCTTTCTTT
D: .
V: TRBV5-1
size: .
J: TRBJ1-1

CDR3: CASSETGYEQYF
DNA: TGTGCCAGCAGTGAAACGGGGTACGAGCAGTACTTC
D: .
V: TRBV6-1
size: once
J: TRBJ2-7

CDR3: CASSEYSYEQYF
DNA: TGTGCCAGCAGTGAATACAGCTACGAGCAGTACTTC
D: .
V: TRBV25-1
size: few
J: TRBJ2-7

CDR3: CASSLRLGDNEQFF
DNA: TGCGCCAGCAGTTTGAGACTAGGGGACAATGAGCAGTTCTTC
D: .
V: TRBV5-1
size: .
J: TRBJ2-1

CDR3: CASSYAGGYGYTF
DNA: TGTGCCAGCAGTTACGCCGGGGGCTATGGCTACACCTTC
D: .
V: TRBV6-5
size: .
J: TRBJ1-2

CDR3: CASSLDVRYEQYF
DNA: TGTGCCAGCAGCTTAGATGTGCGGTACGAGCAGTACTTC
D: .
V: TRBV11-2
size: .
J: TRBJ2-7

CDR3: CAIRRLAGGIDTQYF
DNA: TGTGCCATCAGGCGCCTAGCGGGAGGAATAGATACGCAGTATTTT
D: TRBD2
V: TRBV10-3
size: .
J: TRBJ2-3

CDR3: CASSTQGLSGNTIYF
DNA: TGTGCCAGCAGCACTCAGGGCCTCTCTGGAAACACCATATATTTT
D: .
V: TRBV9
size: .
J: TRBJ1-3

CDR3: CASSGLTSGGYNEQFF
DNA: TGTGCCAGCAGCGGGTTAACTAGCGGAGGTTACAATGAGCAGTTCTTC
D: TRBD2
V: TRBV9
size: .
J: TRBJ2-1

CDR3: CATRGGVSGELFF
DNA: TGTGCCACCAGGGGGGGGGTAAGCGGGGAGCTGTTTTTT
D: TRBD2
V: TRBV15
size: .
J: TRBJ2-2

CDR3: CASSYQGNYEQYF
DNA: TGCGCCAGCAGTTATCAGGGAAACTACGAGCAGTACTTC
D: .
V: TRBV10-1
size: .
J: TRBJ2-7

CDR3: CASSFGAADHEQFF
DNA: TGTGCCAGCAGCTTTGGTGCGGCGGATCATGAGCAGTTCTTC
D: .
V: TRBV7-9
size: .
J: TRBJ2-1

CDR3: CSVEATSGEGVEQFF
DNA: TGCAGCGTTGAAGCCACTAGCGGGGAAGGGGTTGAGCAGTTCTTC
D: TRBD2
V: TRBV29-1
size: .
J: TRBJ2-1

CDR3: CASSPGQGELFF
DNA: TGCGCCAGCAGCCCCGGACAAGGGGAGCTGTTTTTT
D: .
V: TRBV4-1
size: once
J: TRBJ2-2

CDR3: CASRRQTGWTEAFF
DNA: TGTGCCAGCAGAAGACAGACAGGGTGGACTGAAGCTTTCTTT
D: TRBD1
V: TRBV6-5
size: .
J: TRBJ1-1

CDR3: CASRGLSAQPQHF
DNA: TGTGCCAGCAGGGGGCTTTCTGCGCAGCCCCAGCATTTT
D: .
V: TRBV2
size: .
J: TRBJ1-5

CDR3: CASSLGGLGSWNGYTF
DNA: TGTGCCAGCAGCTTGGGGGGGTTGGGGTCGTGGAATGGCTACACCTTC
D: .
V: TRBV7-9
size: .
J: TRBJ1-2

CDR3: CASSLEGYSGNTIYF
DNA: TGTGCCAGCAGCCTCGAGGGATACTCTGGAAACACCATATATTTT
D: .
V: TRBV11-2
size: .
J: TRBJ1-3

CDR3: CASRAGYEQYF
DNA: TGTGCCAGCAGAGCAGGGTACGAGCAGTACTTC
D: .
V: TRBV19
size: .
J: TRBJ2-7

CDR3: CASSHSRGPQYF
DNA: TGTGCCAGCAGCCACTCCAGGGGGCCGCAGTATTTT
D: TRBD1
V: TRBV11-3
size: .
J: TRBJ2-3

CDR3: CASTLRGGGSEQYF
DNA: TGTGCCAGCACTCTCCGAGGGGGCGGGTCCGAGCAGTACTTC
D: TRBD1
V: TRBV2
size: .
J: TRBJ2-7

CDR3: CAIRGTGETGELFF
DNA: TGTGCCATCAGGGGGACAGGGGAAACCGGGGAGCTGTTTTTT
D: TRBD1
V: TRBV10-3
size: .
J: TRBJ2-2

CDR3: CASSDGTTNEQFF
DNA: TGTGCCAGCAGCGACGGGACTACCAATGAGCAGTTCTTC
D: TRBD2
V: TRBV7-9
size: .
J: TRBJ2-1

CDR3: CASSTGGPGYTF
DNA: TGTGCCAGTAGTACAGGGGGCCCTGGCTACACCTTC
D: TRBD1
V: TRBV19
size: once
J: TRBJ1-2

CDR3: CASSPRTEATYEQYF
DNA: TGTGCCAGCAGCCCTCGGACAGAGGCAACCTACGAGCAGTACTTC
D: .
V: TRBV11-2
size: .
J: TRBJ2-7

CDR3: CASRPIAGGPVEQFF
DNA: TGTGCCAGCAGACCTATAGCGGGAGGGCCAGTCGAGCAGTTCTTC
D: TRBD2
V: TRBV7-2
size: .
J: TRBJ2-1

CDR3: CASSLDPGTGGSYNEQFF
DNA: TGTGCCAGCAGCTTGGACCCCGGGACAGGCGGCTCCTACAATGAGCAGTTCTTC
D: TRBD1
V: TRBV5-4
size: .
J: TRBJ2-1

CDR3: CASRLAGLKSTDTQYF
DNA: TGTGCCAGCAGGTTAGCGGGACTCAAGAGCACAGATACGCAGTATTTT
D: TRBD2
V: TRBV7-8
size: .
J: TRBJ2-3

CDR3: CASSAPAAGSGEQYF
DNA: TGTGCCAGCAGCGCCCCAGCAGCGGGTTCGGGTGAGCAGTACTTC
D: .
V: TRBV7-6
size: .
J: TRBJ2-7

CDR3: CASGGTENSPLHF
DNA: TGTGCCAGCGGAGGGACGGAGAATTCACCCCTCCACTTT
D: .
V: TRBV2
size: .
J: TRBJ1-6

CDR3: CASSLELVRGATYEQYF
DNA: TGTGCCAGCAGCCTAGAGCTCGTGCGGGGGGCGACCTACGAGCAGTACTTC
D: TRBD2
V: TRBV4-2
size: few
J: TRBJ2-7

CDR3: CASRDRARTEAFF
DNA: TGTGCCAGTAGGGACAGGGCTCGCACTGAAGCTTTCTTT
D: TRBD1
V: TRBV19
size: few
J: TRBJ1-1

CDR3: CASSGLGGETQYF
DNA: TGTGCCAGCAGCGGGTTGGGGGGGGAGACCCAGTACTTC
D: TRBD2
V: TRBV9
size: .
J: TRBJ2-5

CDR3: CASSIGGVGSYNEQFF
DNA: TGTGCCAGTAGTATAGGGGGCGTCGGCTCCTACAATGAGCAGTTCTTC
D: .
V: TRBV19
size: few
J: TRBJ2-1

CDR3: CASSERGRTSTDTQYF
DNA: TGTGCCAGCAGTGAGCGGGGTAGAACTAGCACAGATACGCAGTATTTT
D: .
V: TRBV6-1
size: few
J: TRBJ2-3

CDR3: CASSRIEVNTEAFF
DNA: TGTGCCAGCAGCCGAATCGAGGTGAACACTGAAGCTTTCTTT
D: .
V: TRBV2
size: .
J: TRBJ1-1

CDR3: CASSVEVGDGGGIEQFF
DNA: TGTGCCAGCAGCGTAGAAGTAGGGGATGGCGGGGGGATTGAGCAGTTCTTC
D: TRBD2
V: TRBV9
size: .
J: TRBJ2-1

CDR3: CATQGDTEAFF
DNA: TGTGCCACCCAGGGGGACACTGAAGCTTTCTTT
D: TRBD1
V: TRBV2
size: .
J: TRBJ1-1

CDR3: CASSQDPGGEKLFF
DNA: TGCGCCAGCAGCCAAGATCCAGGAGGGGAAAAACTGTTTTTT
D: .
V: TRBV4-1
size: .
J: TRBJ1-4

CDR3: CASSGRTGYNEQFF
DNA: TGTGCCAGCAGCGGACGGACAGGGTACAATGAGCAGTTCTTC
D: TRBD1
V: TRBV5-8
size: once
J: TRBJ2-1

CDR3: CATSKDGDSPLHF
DNA: TGTGCCACCAGCAAAGACGGAGATTCACCCCTCCACTTT
D: .
V: TRBV15
size: .
J: TRBJ1-6

CDR3: CASRVQVDTEAFF
DNA: TGCGCCAGCAGGGTCCAGGTGGACACTGAAGCTTTCTTT
D: .
V: TRBV10-1
size: .
J: TRBJ1-1

CDR3: CASSIGTGSNQPQHF
DNA: TGTGCCAGTAGTATAGGGACAGGGAGTAACCAGCCCCAGCATTTT
D: TRBD1
V: TRBV19
size: .
J: TRBJ1-5

CDR3: CASSPYGQGDYEQYF
DNA: TGTGCCAGCTCACCATACGGACAGGGTGACTACGAGCAGTACTTC
D: TRBD1
V: TRBV18
size: .
J: TRBJ2-7

CDR3: CASSLFGEQYF
DNA: TGCGCCAGCAGCTTGTTCGGCGAGCAGTACTTC
D: .
V: TRBV5-1
size: .
J: TRBJ2-7